Below are 32 T cell receptor beta chains sequenced from a single sample in a study of T cells in Graves' hyperthyroidism and ophthalmopathy. RNA transcripts yielded amplified TCR beta CDR3 regions. Researchers ran a first-round RT-PCR on the TCR CDR3 using the HTBI primer set. TCRdb used MiXCR to reprocess the multiplex PCR reads, holding one entry per CDR3 protein. The sample has 650,000 to 800,000 distinct CDR3 sequences, 40% to 55% seen once; the top ten hold under 8.5%. The specimen was peripheral blood or thyroid tissue (not recorded which). These receptors originate from an adult man with Graves' disease, either hyperthyroidism or ophthalmopathy (not recorded which).

This rearrangement joins TRBV7-8 to TRBJ2-5; TRBD2 is a possible D gene (6 bases). The CDR3 runs to 15 residues. The V gene's germline CDR1 is SGHVS and CDR2 FQNEAQ. The V end lost 2 bases, the J end lost 5 bases, and 15 bases lay between the germline ends. CDR3: CASSLSSGLGETQYF. DNA of the CDR3: TGTGCCAGCAGCTTAAGTAGCGGTCTAGGGGAGACCCAGTACTTC.

The chain joins TRBV12-3 or TRBV12-4 to TRBJ1-4; D perhaps matches TRBD1 (5 bases). V shed 6 bases and J shed 8 bases, with 13 bases lying between them. This CDR3 has 13 residues. CDR3 sequence reads: CASRLAGREKLFF. The CDR3 nucleotides are TGTGCCAGCAGATTGGCAGGGAGGGAAAAACTGTTTTTT.

Comment on this clonotype: A read error may be the cause here, since a much bigger clone is one base away. The genes are TRBV2 and TRBJ1-1; D is unresolved. V was shortened by 4 bases and J by 8 bases, with 5 bases between the two germline ends. The CDR3 has 10 residues. The V gene's germline CDR1 is SNHLY and CDR2 FYNNEI. CDR3 sequence: CASSGKEAFF. CDR3 coding DNA: TGTGCCAGCAGTGGAAAGGAAGCTTTCTTT.

This chain connects TRBV20-1 to TRBJ2-7; either TRBD1 or TRBD2 may supply D (5 bases each). V was trimmed by 2 bases and J by 4 bases, leaving 9 bases between them. The CDR3 is 12 residues long. Germline V gives CDR1 DFQATT, CDR2 SNEGSKA (reference sequence). Here the CDR3 reads CSARMGPYEQYF. Written as DNA, the CDR3 is TGCAGTGCTAGAATGGGACCATACGAGCAGTACTTC.

This clonotype was observed at least ten times. This rearrangement joins TRBV7-9 to TRBJ1-1; unclear D gene. Per germline, CDR1 SEHNR and CDR2 FQNEAQ (reference sequence). Trimming took 2 bases from V and 1 from J, leaving 5 bases between them. The CDR3 has 13 residues. Here the CDR3 DNA reads TGTGCCAGCAGCTTATTTGAGAACACTGAAGCTTTCTTT. Protein sequence: CASSLFENTEAFF.

On this clonotype: An end of the junction does not agree with germline; a read error may underlie this. The chain combines TRBV7-3 with TRBJ1-1, with D uncertain. The CDR3 has 13 residues. The germline V gene has CDR1 SGHTA and CDR2 FQGTGA. CDR3 sequence reads: CASSLLVNTKAFF. CDR3 DNA: TGTGCCAGCAGCTTACTCGTGAACACTAAAGCTTTCTTT.

This clonotype was picked up a small number of times. The chain joins TRBV19 to TRBJ1-6, with D possibly being TRBD1 (6 bases). The CDR3 runs to 15 residues. Germline CDR1 is LNHDA and CDR2 is SQIVND (reference sequence). V lost 3 bases and J 8 bases, leaving 14 bases between the germline ends. Written as DNA, the CDR3 is TGTGCCAGTAGTATCCCCGGGGGGCAGGATTCACCCCTCCACTTT. Amino acid sequence: CASSIPGGQDSPLHF.

This clonotype was picked up many times. This sequence joins TRBV24-1 and TRBJ1-2; D is perhaps TRBD1 (5 bases). Trimming cost V 2 bases and J 2 bases, with 8 bases left between them. The CDR3 is made up of 14 amino acids. Per germline, CDR1 KGHDR and CDR2 SFDVKD. CDR3 in amino acids: CATSDYRLNYGYTF. The CDR3 bases are TGTGCCACCAGTGATTACAGGCTGAACTATGGCTACACCTTC.

This clonotype was counted a single time. The chain carries TRBV7-6 and TRBJ2-6; D may be TRBD1 (5 bases). The germline gives CDR1 SGHVS, CDR2 FNYEAQ. The V gene lost 5 bases and the J gene lost 0 bases, with 8 bases spanning the gap. The CDR3 has 15 residues. CDR3 loop: CASSVGHSGANVLTF. For the CDR3, the DNA is TGTGCCAGCAGCGTCGGACACTCTGGGGCCAACGTCCTGACTTTC.

This clonotype occurred many times. DNA for the CDR3: TGCAGTGCTTGGGCTAGCGGGGATCGGGTGCAGTACTTC. Translation: CSAWASGDRVQYF. The chain uses TRBV20-1 and TRBJ2-7, with TRBD2 matching 9 bases. The V gene end was trimmed by 5 bases and the J gene end by 9 bases; junction bases not matched to a gene: 11. The length of the CDR3 is 13 residues. CDR1 is DFQATT, CDR2 SNEGSKA, per germline (reference sequence).

The rearrangement links TRBV7-9 to TRBJ2-7; 12 bases are shared with TRBD2. V gave up 5 bases and J gave up 4 bases; unmatched junction bases: 9. CDR1 SEHNR and CDR2 FQNEAQ come from the germline V gene (reference sequence). CDR3 length: 16 residues. Here the CDR3 DNA reads TGTGCCAGCAGCCAAGAATGGACTAGCGGGACTTACGAGCAGTACTTC. It translates to CASSQEWTSGTYEQYF.

This clonotype occurred once. The chain links TRBV2 to TRBJ2-6; 9 nucleotides line up with TRBD2. From germline, CDR1 is SNHLY and CDR2 FYNNEI. The CDR3 contains 16 residues. V lost 5 bases, J lost 4 bases, and 6 bases stayed unmatched. The CDR3 reads CASSPGLAPGANVLTF. The CDR3 DNA is TGTGCCAGCAGTCCGGGACTAGCCCCCGGGGCCAACGTCCTGACTTTC.

The V gene is TRBV29-1, the J gene TRBJ1-3; maybe TRBD1 (5 bases). This CDR3 contains 15 residues. The germline V and J ends were trimmed by 0 bases and 3 bases, with 12 bases remaining between them. Germline V gene data show CDR1 as SQVTM and CDR2 as ANQGSEA. The CDR3 bases are TGCAGCGTTGAAGAGGAGGCAGGGTTTGGAAACACCATATATTTT. Translation gives CSVEEEAGFGNTIYF.

This clonotype has a count of ten or more. The chain carries TRBV5-6 and TRBJ1-5; 10 bases line up with TRBD1. CDR3 length: 14 residues. The ends lost 3 bases at V and 5 bases at J; junction bases unmatched: 2. The germline gives CDR1 SGHDT, CDR2 YYEEEE. In DNA form, the CDR3 reads TGTGCCAGCAGCTCGGGACAGGGGTATCAGCCCCAGCATTTT. This translates into CASSSGQGYQPQHF.

This clonotype was seen only a few times. This sequence joins TRBV20-1 and TRBJ1-1; D unclear. With 5 bases removed from V and 0 bases from J, the gap between germline ends came to 10 bases. Germline loops: CDR1 DFQATT, CDR2 SNEGSKA (reference sequence). The CDR3 runs to 13 residues. The CDR3 protein is CSALGFLNTEAFF. The CDR3 region has the DNA TGCAGTGCTCTGGGATTCTTGAACACTGAAGCTTTCTTT.

V and J are TRBV5-1 and TRBJ1-5; D is possibly TRBD1 (5 bases). This CDR3 spans 14 amino acids. Trimming took 4 bases from V and 2 from J, leaving 10 bases between them. CDR1 SGHRS and CDR2 YFSETQ come from the germline V gene. CDR3 region: CASSQNRRNQPQHF. CDR3 nucleotide sequence: TGCGCCAGCAGCCAAAACAGGCGCAATCAGCCCCAGCATTTT.

The V gene is TRBV2, the J gene TRBJ1-3, with 7 bases aligning to TRBD1. V gave up 2 bases and J gave up 8 bases; unmatched junction bases: 9. Per germline, CDR1 SNHLY and CDR2 FYNNEI. The CDR3 runs to 15 residues. CDR3 bases: TGTGCCAGCAGTGAATATAGCACAGGGGTTTACACCATATATTTT. The encoded protein is CASSEYSTGVYTIYF.

The chain employs TRBV20-1 and TRBJ1-3; no clear D. The CDR3 is made up of 15 amino acids. Germline CDR1 is DFQATT and CDR2 is SNEGSKA (reference sequence). The V end lost 0 bases, the J end lost 0 bases, and 9 bases lay between the germline ends. The CDR3 region is CSAREASISGNTIYF. The CDR3 nucleotides are TGCAGTGCTAGAGAGGCCAGTATCTCTGGAAACACCATATATTTT.

The chain combines TRBV6-1 with TRBJ1-2; no clear D. This CDR3 is 13 amino acids long. CDR1 is MNHNS and CDR2 is SASEGT in the germline V gene. Trimming removed 7 bases from V and 4 bases from J, with 13 bases in between. DNA for the CDR3: TGTGCCAGCATCGTTGGCGGTAGCTATGGCTACACCTTC. This gives the protein CASIVGGSYGYTF.

Concerning this clonotype itself: At one end the junction does not follow the germline gene, possibly because of a read error. The V call is TRBV10-3, the J call TRBJ1-1, with 7 bases matching TRBD1. The CDR3 length is 12 residues. The germline V gene encodes CDR1 ENHRY and CDR2 SYGVKD. CDR3 coding DNA: TGTGCCAGCAGTGAATCGACAGGGAGGGCTTTCTTT. This sequence encodes CASSESTGRAFF.

This clonotype was counted at least ten times. At one end, the junction sequence differs from germline, possibly due to a read error. The chain is built from TRBV24-1 and TRBJ2-7; D gene unclear. The V gene's germline CDR1 is KGHDR and CDR2 SFDVKD. The CDR3 totals 13 residues. Written as DNA, the CDR3 is TGTGCCACCAGTGATCAGGCCCAGGACGAGCGGTACTTC. It encodes CATSDQAQDERYF.

The chain uses TRBV6-5 and TRBJ2-7; 8 bases agree with TRBD2. In germline, CDR1 is MNHEY, CDR2 SVGAGI. The V gene end was trimmed by 7 bases and the J gene end by 1 base; junction bases not matched to a gene: 15. This CDR3 contains 17 residues. This chain's CDR3 is CASKSLAGGRLSYEQYF. In DNA form, the CDR3 reads TGTGCCAGCAAGAGTCTAGCGGGCGGGAGGTTATCCTACGAGCAGTACTTC.

This clonotype was seen only a few times. V usage is TRBV6-5 and J usage is TRBJ2-7; TRBD1 aligns across 8 bases. Germline CDR1 is MNHEY and CDR2 is SVGAGI. CDR3 length: 14 residues. With V trimmed by 7 bases and J by 5 bases, 10 bases remained unmatched. The CDR3 is CASNLRDRSHEQYF. The CDR3 DNA reads as TGTGCCAGCAATCTCCGGGACAGGTCGCACGAGCAGTACTTC.

The rearrangement links TRBV7-6 to TRBJ2-5; TRBD2 is a possible D gene (6 bases). Between the trimmed V and J ends, which lost 1 base and 6 bases, there was a span of 21 bases. The CDR3 consists of 17 residues. Germline V gene data show CDR1 as SGHVS and CDR2 as FNYEAQ. In nucleotides, the CDR3 is TGTGCCAGCAGCTTAGTGGAAAGGGCTAGCGCCAGAAAGACCCAGTACTTC. Its protein product is CASSLVERASARKTQYF.

Worth noting for this clonotype: A read error is possible here, since a much larger clone lies one base away. The gene calls are TRBV2 and TRBJ1-2; tentative D call: TRBD1 (5 bases). CDR1 is SNHLY and CDR2 is FYNNEI in the germline V gene. Between the trimmed V and J ends, which lost 5 bases and 6 bases, there was a span of 13 bases. The CDR3 length is 13 residues. The CDR3 loop is CASSLALGDGYTF. The CDR3 bases are TGTGCCAGCAGTTTAGCGCTGGGGGATGGCTACACCTTC.

J is TRBJ1-2 and V is TRBV24-1; the match to TRBD1 covers 12 bases. V gave up 7 bases and J gave up 7 bases; unmatched junction bases: 9. This CDR3 spans 15 amino acids. The germline CDR1 and CDR2 sequences are KGHDR and SFDVKD. CDR3 in amino acids: CATRQQGQGALGYTF. The CDR3 coding sequence is TGTGCCACCAGACAACAGGGACAGGGGGCGCTTGGCTACACCTTC.

The J gene is TRBJ1-2, the V gene TRBV29-1, with 10 bases aligning to TRBD1. The V and J ends lost 7 bases and 6 bases, in that order; junction bases with no gene match: 5. CDR1 SQVTM and CDR2 ANQGSEA come from the germline V gene. The CDR3 covers 12 residues. The CDR3 nucleotides are TGCAGCGCAGGACAGGGGGGTGATGGCTACACCTTC. This codes for CSAGQGGDGYTF.

This clonotype came up a few times. V usage is TRBV7-2 and J usage is TRBJ2-7; a possible D gene is TRBD2 (6 bases). Trimming cost V 5 bases and J 4 bases, with 12 bases left between them. The CDR3 loop spans 13 amino acids. The germline gives CDR1 SGHTA, CDR2 FQGNSA. The CDR3 loop is CASSQRGTYEQYF. CDR3 bases: TGTGCCAGCAGCCAACGCGGGACGTACGAGCAGTACTTC.

The chain links TRBV6-5 to TRBJ2-7; 10 positions match TRBD2. Trimming cost V 10 bases and J 7 bases; bases outside gene matches: 22. The CDR3 contains 17 residues. Germline loops: CDR1 MNHEY, CDR2 SVGAGI. The DNA of the CDR3 is TGTGCCACCACAAAAAGGACTAGCGGCACCCGGGTGGGAGAGCAGTACTTC. Translating gives CATTKRTSGTRVGEQYF.

On this clonotype itself: A much larger clone lies one base from this, so it may be a read error. The V gene is TRBV20-1, the J gene TRBJ1-2, with 7 nucleotides matching TRBD1. The length of the CDR3 is 12 residues. Germline V gene lookup returns CDR1 DFQATT and CDR2 SNEGSKA (reference sequence). V shed 5 bases, J shed 10 bases, and the junction held 10 bases outside the gene matches. For the CDR3, the DNA is TGCAGTGCTGCTATCTACGGGACAGCCTACACCTTC. Translating it yields CSAAIYGTAYTF.

This clonotype was observed a handful of times. This chain uses TRBV7-9 with TRBJ2-7; no clear D. V dropped 3 bases and J dropped 2 bases, with 17 bases sitting between them. This CDR3 contains 16 residues. Germline V gives CDR1 SEHNR, CDR2 FQNEAQ (reference sequence). The CDR3 loop reads CASSFIHSVSTYEQYF. DNA for the CDR3: TGTGCCAGCAGCTTTATCCATTCGGTTAGCACCTACGAGCAGTACTTC. The full variable domain, rest sourced from reference TRBV7-9 and TRBJ2-7, is DTGVSQNPRHKITKRGQNVTFRCDPISEHNRLYWYRQTLGQGPEFLTYFQNEAQLEKSRLLSDRFSAERPKGSFSTLEIQRTEQGDSAMYLCASSFIHSVSTYEQYFGPGTRLTVT.

This clonotype was picked up many times. V is TRBV2 and J is TRBJ1-4, with TRBD1 as a possible D gene (5 bases). V dropped 11 bases and J dropped 2 bases, with 12 bases sitting between them. The CDR3 is 13 residues long. Germline values: CDR1 SNHLY, CDR2 FYNNEI. The CDR3 protein is CAGGPRTNEKLFF. DNA for the CDR3: TGTGCCGGGGGTCCCCGGACTAATGAAAAACTGTTTTTT.